This entry concerns a single T cell receptor beta chain. The antigen is undetermined. Generated by immunoSEQ multiplex PCR, the TCRdb table keeps only in-frame clones and is missing some. The sample consists of over 150,000 clones, about 88% of them appearing once. V gave up 4 bases and J gave up 2 bases; unmatched junction bases: 4. The CDR3 loop spans 15 amino acids. Germline values: CDR1 LGHDT, CDR2 YNNKEL (reference sequence). This specimen belongs to a study of T cell responses to AZD1222 COVID-19 vaccine. Study outcomes and limitations: Two doses of AZD1222 preceded a rise in Spike-specific TCR breadth and depth. Among the donors, most were white British and more were female, and clonal diversity was possibly underestimated. The study sampled repertoires only after the peak T cell response.

This chain connects TRBV3-1 (or the pseudogene TRBV3-2) to TRBJ2-3; TRBD2 aligns across 9 bases. Specimen: peripheral blood, collected on day 0 of AZD1222 vaccination. This sequence was found in an adult in good health. CDR3 amino acids: CASSLTSGFTDTQYF. The DNA for the CDR3 is TGTGCCAGCAGCCTTACTAGCGGGTTCACAGATACGCAGTATTTT.